This TCR beta chain appears in the sequencing data of a study of shared clonotypes between healthy human individuals. Using immunoSEQ multiplex PCR, the repertoire was profiled, and TCRdb retains in-frame clones only, with some absent. The table shows roughly 680,000 clones, with roughly 72% occurring only once. CDR3 length: 13 amino acids. The germline V gene has CDR1 LNHDA and CDR2 SQIVND (reference sequence). The junction had 2 bases not matched to a gene; V was cut back by 7 bases and J by 2 bases. This rearrangement joins TRBV19 to TRBJ2-1; TRBD2 aligns across 7 bases. The receptor was isolated from a woman in her thirties in good health. The specimen was memory CD4+ T cells sorted from blood. Regarding subset: CD45RA-negative fraction. For the CDR3, the DNA is TGTGCCAGTACGGCGGGGGCCTACAATGAGCAGTTCTTC. Amino acids: CASTAGAYNEQFF. The entire variable domain, with the rest obtained from reference TRBV19 and TRBJ2-1, is as follows: DGGITQSPKYLFRKEGQNVTLSCEQNLNHDAMYWYRQDPGQGLRLIYYSQIVNDFQKGDIAEGYSVSREKKESFPLTVTSAQKNPTAFYLCASTAGAYNEQFFGPGTRLTVL.